A single sample gave rise to the 2 T cell receptor beta chains below, sequenced in a study of blood T cell repertoires in COVID-19. Some clones are missing from TCRdb's copy, which holds only in-frame ones; the method was immunoSEQ multiplex PCR. The sample lists 30,000 to 45,000 clones, roughly 90% occurring once. Sequenced sample: peripheral blood. The receptors shown here come from a man between 60 and 70 years old with active COVID-19.

The chain uses TRBV19 and TRBJ2-3; TRBD2 aligns across 13 bases. The trim removed 6 bases at V and 5 bases at J, leaving 14 bases unmatched. This CDR3 is 18 amino acids long. Germline CDR1 LNHDA, CDR2 SQIVND (reference sequence). CDR3 in DNA: TGTGCCAGTAGCTCCTTCGTCGGGACTAGCGGGAAGGGAGATACGCAGTATTTT. Translated: CASSSFVGTSGKGDTQYF.

In this sample, this clone turned up once. This chain connects TRBV28 to TRBJ2-1; D may be TRBD2 (6 bases). This CDR3 contains 14 residues. Trimming took off 5 bases at V and 1 base at J, with 9 bases between the two ends. Germline values: CDR1 MDHEN, CDR2 SYDVKM. CDR3 DNA: TGTGCCAGCAGTATAGCGGAATCCTACAATGAGCAGTTCTTC. Translating gives CASSIAESYNEQFF.